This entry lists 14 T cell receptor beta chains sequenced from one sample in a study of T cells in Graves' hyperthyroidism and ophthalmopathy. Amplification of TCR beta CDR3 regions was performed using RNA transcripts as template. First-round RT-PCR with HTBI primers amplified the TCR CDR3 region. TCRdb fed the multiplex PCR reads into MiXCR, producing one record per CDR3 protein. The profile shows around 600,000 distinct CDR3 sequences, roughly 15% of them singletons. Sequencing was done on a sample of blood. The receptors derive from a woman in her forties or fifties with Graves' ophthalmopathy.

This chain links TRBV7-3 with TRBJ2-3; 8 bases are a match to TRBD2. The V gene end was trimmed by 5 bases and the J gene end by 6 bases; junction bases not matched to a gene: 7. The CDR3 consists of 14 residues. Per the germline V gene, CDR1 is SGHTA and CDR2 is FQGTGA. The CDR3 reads CASSTGTSPDTQYF. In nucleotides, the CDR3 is TGTGCCAGCAGCACCGGGACTAGTCCTGATACGCAGTATTTT. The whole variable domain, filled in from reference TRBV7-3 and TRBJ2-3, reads GAGVSQTPSNKVTEKGKYVELRCDPISGHTALYWYRQSLGQGPEFLIYFQGTGAADDSGLPNDRFFAVRPEGSVSTLKIQRTERGDSAVYLCASSTGTSPDTQYFGPGTRLTVL.

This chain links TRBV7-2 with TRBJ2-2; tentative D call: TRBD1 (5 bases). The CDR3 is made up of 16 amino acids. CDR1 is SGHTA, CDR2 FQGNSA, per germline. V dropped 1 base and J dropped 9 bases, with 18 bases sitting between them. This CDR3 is CASSLVTGRATRELFF. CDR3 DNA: TGTGCCAGCAGCTTAGTAACAGGTAGAGCGACCCGGGAGCTGTTTTTT.

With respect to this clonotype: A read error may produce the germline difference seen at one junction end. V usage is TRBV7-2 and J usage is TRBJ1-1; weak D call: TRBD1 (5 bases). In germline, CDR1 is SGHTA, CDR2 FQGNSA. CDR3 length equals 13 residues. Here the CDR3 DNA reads TGTGCCAGCAGCTTACTTCAGGACACTGAAGCTCTCTTT. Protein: CASSLLQDTEALF.

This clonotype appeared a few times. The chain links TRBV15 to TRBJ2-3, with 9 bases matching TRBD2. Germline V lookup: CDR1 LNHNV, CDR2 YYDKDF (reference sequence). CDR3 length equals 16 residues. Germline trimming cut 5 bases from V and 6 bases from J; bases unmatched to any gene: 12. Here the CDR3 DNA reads TGTGCCACCAGCGGGGGACTAGCCCGATATACGGATACGCAGTATTTT. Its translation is CATSGGLARYTDTQYF.

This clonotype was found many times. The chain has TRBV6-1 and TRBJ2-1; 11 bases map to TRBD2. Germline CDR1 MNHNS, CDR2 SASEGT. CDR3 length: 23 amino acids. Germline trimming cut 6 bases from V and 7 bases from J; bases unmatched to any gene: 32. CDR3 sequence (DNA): TGTGCCAGCAGGTCCCACTACAATTCCCGACTACAAACTAGCGGGAGTATTTGGAATGAGCAGTTCTTC. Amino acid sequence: CASRSHYNSRLQTSGSIWNEQFF.

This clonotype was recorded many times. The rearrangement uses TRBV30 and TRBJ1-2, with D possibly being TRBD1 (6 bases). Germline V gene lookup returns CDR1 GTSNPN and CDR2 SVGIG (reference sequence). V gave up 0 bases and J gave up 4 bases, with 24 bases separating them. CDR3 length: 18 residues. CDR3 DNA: TGTGCCTGGAGTGTATTCACAATCCGGGACAAGGGCCTCTATGGCTACACCTTC. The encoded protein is CAWSVFTIRDKGLYGYTF. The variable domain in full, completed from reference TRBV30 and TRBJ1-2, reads SQTIHQWPATLVQPVGSPLSLECTVEGTSNPNLYWYRQAAGRGLQLLFYSVGIGQISSEVPQNLSASRPQDRQFILSSKKLLLSDSGFYLCAWSVFTIRDKGLYGYTFGSGTRLTVV.

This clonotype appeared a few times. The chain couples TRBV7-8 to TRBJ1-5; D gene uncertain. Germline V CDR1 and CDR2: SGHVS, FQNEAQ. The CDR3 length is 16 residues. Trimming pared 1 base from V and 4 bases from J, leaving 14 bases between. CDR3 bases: TGTGCCAGCAGCTTAGTGGGAGGGCTAGGGAATCAGCCCCAGCATTTT. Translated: CASSLVGGLGNQPQHF.

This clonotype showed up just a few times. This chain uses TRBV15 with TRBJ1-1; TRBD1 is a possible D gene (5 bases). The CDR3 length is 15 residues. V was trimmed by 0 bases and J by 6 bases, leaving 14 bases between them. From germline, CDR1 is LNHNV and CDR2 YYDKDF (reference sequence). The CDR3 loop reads CATSRDSEGGAEAFF. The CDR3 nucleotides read TGTGCCACCAGCAGAGATTCCGAGGGAGGGGCTGAAGCTTTCTTT.

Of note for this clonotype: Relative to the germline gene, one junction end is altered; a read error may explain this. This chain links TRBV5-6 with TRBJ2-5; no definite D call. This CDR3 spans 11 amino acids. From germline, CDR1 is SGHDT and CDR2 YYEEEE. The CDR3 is CASSGATVENF. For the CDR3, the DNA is TGTGCCAGCAGTGGTGCGACGGTTGAGAACTTC.

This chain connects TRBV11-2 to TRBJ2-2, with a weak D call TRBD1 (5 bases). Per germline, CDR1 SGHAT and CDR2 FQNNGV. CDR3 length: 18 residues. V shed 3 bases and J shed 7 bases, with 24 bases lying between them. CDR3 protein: CASSLARQGAGLNGELFF. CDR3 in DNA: TGTGCCAGCAGCTTGGCCAGACAAGGGGCAGGGCTTAACGGGGAGCTGTTTTTT.

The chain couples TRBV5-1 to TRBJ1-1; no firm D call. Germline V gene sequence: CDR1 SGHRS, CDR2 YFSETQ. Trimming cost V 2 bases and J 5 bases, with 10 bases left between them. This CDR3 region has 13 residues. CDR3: CASSFRDATEAFF. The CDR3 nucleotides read TGCGCCAGCAGCTTTAGGGATGCGACTGAAGCTTTCTTT.

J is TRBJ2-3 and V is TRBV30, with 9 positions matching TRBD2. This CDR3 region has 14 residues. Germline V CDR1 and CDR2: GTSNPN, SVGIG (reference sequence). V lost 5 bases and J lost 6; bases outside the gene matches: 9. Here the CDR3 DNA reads TGTGCCTGGGTTTCTAGCGGGGCCGCCGATACGCAGTATTTT. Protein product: CAWVSSGAADTQYF.

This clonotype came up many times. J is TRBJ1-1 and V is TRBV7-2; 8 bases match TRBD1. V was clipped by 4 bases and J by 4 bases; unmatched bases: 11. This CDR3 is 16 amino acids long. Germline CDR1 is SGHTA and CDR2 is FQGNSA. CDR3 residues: CASSSVGQGATTEAFF. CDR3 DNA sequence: TGTGCCAGCAGCTCGGTTGGGCAGGGGGCGACCACTGAAGCTTTCTTT.

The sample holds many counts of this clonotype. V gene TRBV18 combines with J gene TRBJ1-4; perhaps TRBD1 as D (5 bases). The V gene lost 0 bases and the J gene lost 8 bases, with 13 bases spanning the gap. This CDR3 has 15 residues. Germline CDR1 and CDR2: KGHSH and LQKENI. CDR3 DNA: TGTGCCAGCTCACCACCGGGCAGGGAAAGCGAAAAACTGTTTTTT. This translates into CASSPPGRESEKLFF.